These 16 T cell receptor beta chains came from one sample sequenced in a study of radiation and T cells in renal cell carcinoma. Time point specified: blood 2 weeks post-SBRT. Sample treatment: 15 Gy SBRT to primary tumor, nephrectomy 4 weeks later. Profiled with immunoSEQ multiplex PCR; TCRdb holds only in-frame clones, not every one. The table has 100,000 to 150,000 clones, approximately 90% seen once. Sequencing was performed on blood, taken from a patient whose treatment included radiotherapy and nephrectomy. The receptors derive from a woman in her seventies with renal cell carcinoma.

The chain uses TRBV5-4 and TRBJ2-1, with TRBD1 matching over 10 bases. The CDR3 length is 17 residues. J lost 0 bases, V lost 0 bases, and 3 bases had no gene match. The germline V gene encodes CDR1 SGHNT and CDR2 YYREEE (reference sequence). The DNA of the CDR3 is TGTGCCAGCAGCTTGGGACAGGGGGCTAGCTCCTACAATGAGCAGTTCTTC. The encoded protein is CASSLGQGASSYNEQFF.

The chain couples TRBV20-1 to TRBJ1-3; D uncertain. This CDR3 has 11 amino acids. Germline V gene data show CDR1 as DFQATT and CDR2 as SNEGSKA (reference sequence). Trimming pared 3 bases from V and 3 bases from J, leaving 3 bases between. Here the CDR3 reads CSARGGNTIYF. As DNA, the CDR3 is TGCAGTGCTAGGGGTGGAAACACCATATATTTT.

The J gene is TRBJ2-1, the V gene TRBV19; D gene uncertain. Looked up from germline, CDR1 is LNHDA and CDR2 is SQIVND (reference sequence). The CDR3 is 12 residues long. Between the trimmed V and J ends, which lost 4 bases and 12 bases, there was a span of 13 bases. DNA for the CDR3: TGTGCCAGTAGTAGGACCGAAGGGCCGCAGTTCTTC. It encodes CASSRTEGPQFF.

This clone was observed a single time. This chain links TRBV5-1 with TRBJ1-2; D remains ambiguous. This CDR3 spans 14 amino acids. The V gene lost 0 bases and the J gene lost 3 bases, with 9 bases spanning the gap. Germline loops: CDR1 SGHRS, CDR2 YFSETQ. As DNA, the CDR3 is TGCGCCAGCAGCTTGGTTACCGGGGACTATGGCTACACCTTC. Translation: CASSLVTGDYGYTF.

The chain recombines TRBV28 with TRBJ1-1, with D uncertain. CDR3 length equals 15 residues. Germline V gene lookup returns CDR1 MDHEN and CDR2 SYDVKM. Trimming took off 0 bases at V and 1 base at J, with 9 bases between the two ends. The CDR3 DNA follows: TGTGCCAGCAGTTTATGGGGTCGGGGGAACACTGAAGCTTTCTTT. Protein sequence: CASSLWGRGNTEAFF.

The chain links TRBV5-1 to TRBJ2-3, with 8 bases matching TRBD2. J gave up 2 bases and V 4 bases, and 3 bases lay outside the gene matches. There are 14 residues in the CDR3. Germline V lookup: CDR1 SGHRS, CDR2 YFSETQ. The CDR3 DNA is TGCGCCAGCAGCCTTAGCGGGATCACAGATACGCAGTATTTT. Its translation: CASSLSGITDTQYF.

The CDR3 DNA follows: TGTGCCAGCAGCGTAGGGGTCCTACGGGGGACAGTATCCTACGAGCAGTACTTC. As protein: CASSVGVLRGTVSYEQYF. The chain uses TRBV9 and TRBJ2-7; TRBD1 might be the D (7 bases). CDR1 and CDR2 from the germline V gene are SGDLS and YYNGEE. V was pared by 0 bases and J by 1 base, with 20 bases between. CDR3 size: 18 residues.

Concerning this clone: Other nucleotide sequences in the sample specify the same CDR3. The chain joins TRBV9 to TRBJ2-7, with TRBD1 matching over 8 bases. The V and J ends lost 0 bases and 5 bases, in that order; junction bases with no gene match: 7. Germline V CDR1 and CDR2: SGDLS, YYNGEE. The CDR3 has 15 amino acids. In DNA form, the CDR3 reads TGTGCCAGCAGCGTAGGGACCAGGGGGCGCCACGAGCAGTACTTC. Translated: CASSVGTRGRHEQYF. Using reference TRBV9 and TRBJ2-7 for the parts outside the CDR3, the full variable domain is DSGVTQTPKHLITATGQRVTLRCSPRSGDLSVYWYQQSLDQGLQFLIQYYNGEERAKGNILERFSAQQFPDLHSELNLSSLELGDSALYFCASSVGTRGRHEQYFGPGTRLTVT.

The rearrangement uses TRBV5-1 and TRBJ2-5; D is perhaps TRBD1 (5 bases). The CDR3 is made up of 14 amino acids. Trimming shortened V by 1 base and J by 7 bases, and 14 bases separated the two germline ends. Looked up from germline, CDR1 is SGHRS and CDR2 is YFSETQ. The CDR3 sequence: CASSLNRIKGTQYF. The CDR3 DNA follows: TGCGCCAGCAGCTTGAACAGGATAAAGGGGACCCAGTACTTC.

The CDR3 nucleotides are TGTGCCAGCAGCCCGGGGACAGCAGAGCAAGCTTTCTTT. Translated, it gives CASSPGTAEQAFF. This rearrangement joins TRBV7-2 to TRBJ1-1, with 7 bases aligning to TRBD1. CDR3 length equals 13 residues. The V and J ends lost 5 bases and 9 bases, in that order; junction bases with no gene match: 9. Germline V CDR1 and CDR2: SGHTA, FQGNSA. The whole variable domain, remainder taken from reference TRBV7-2 and TRBJ1-1, is GAGVSQSPSNKVTEKGKDVELRCDPISGHTALYWYRQSLGQGLEFLIYFQGNSAPDKSGLPSDRFSAERTGGSVSTLTIQRTQQEDSAVYLCASSPGTAEQAFFGQGTRLTVV.

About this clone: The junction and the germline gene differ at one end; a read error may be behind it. The CDR3 is CASSTTFENEQFF. CDR3 sequence (DNA): TGTGCTAGCAGCACCACATTTGAGAATGAGCAGTTCTTC. The V call is TRBV7-7, the J call TRBJ2-1; D uncertain. Germline V gene data show CDR1 as SSHAT and CDR2 as FNYEAQ (reference sequence). The CDR3 totals 13 residues.

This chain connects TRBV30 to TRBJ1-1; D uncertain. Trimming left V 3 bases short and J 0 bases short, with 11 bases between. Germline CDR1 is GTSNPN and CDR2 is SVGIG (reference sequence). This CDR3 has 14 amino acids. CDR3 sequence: CAWSSGVMNTEAFF. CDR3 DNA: TGTGCCTGGAGCTCTGGAGTGATGAACACTGAAGCTTTCTTT. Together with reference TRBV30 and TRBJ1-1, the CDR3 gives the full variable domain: SQTIHQWPATLVQPVGSPLSLECTVEGTSNPNLYWYRQAAGRGLQLLFYSVGIGQISSEVPQNLSASRPQDRQFILSSKKLLLSDSGFYLCAWSSGVMNTEAFFGQGTRLTVV.

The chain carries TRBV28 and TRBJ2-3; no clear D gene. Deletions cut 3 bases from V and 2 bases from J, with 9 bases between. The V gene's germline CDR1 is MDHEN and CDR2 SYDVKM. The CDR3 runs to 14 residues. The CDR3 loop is CASSLSAYTDTQYF. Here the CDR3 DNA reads TGTGCCAGCAGTTTGTCGGCGTACACAGATACGCAGTATTTT.

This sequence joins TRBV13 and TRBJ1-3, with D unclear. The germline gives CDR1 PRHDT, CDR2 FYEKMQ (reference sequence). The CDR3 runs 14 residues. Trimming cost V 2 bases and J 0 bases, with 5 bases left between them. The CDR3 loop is CASSLSGSGNTIYF. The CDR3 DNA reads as TGTGCCAGCAGCTTATCGGGCTCTGGAAACACCATATATTTT. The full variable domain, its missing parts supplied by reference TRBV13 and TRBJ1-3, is AAGVIQSPRHLIKEKRETATLKCYPIPRHDTVYWYQQGPGQDPQFLISFYEKMQSDKGSIPDRFSAQQFSDYHSELNMSSLELGDSALYFCASSLSGSGNTIYFGEGSWLTVV.

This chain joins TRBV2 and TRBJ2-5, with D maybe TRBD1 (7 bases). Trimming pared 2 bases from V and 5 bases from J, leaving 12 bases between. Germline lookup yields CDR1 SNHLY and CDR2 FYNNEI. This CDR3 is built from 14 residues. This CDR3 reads CASSEKGAGETQYF. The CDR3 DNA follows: TGTGCCAGCAGTGAAAAGGGGGCGGGGGAGACCCAGTACTTC.

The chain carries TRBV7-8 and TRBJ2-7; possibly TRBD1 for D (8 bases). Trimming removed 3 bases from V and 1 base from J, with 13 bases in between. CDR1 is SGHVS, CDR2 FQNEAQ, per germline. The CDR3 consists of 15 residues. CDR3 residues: CASSFGQGGSYEQYF. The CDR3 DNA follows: TGTGCCAGCAGCTTTGGACAGGGAGGGTCCTACGAGCAGTACTTC. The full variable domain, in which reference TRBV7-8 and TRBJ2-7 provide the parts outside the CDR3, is GAGVSQSPRYKVAKRGQDVALRCDPISGHVSLFWYQQALGQGPEFLTYFQNEAQLDKSGLPSDRFFAERPEGSVSTLKIQRTQQEDSAVYLCASSFGQGGSYEQYFGPGTRLTVT.